This T cell receptor beta chain was sequenced in a study of breast tumors, draining lymph nodes, adjacent tissues. Breast cancer patients provided tissue from their axillary draining lymph nodes. TCRdb re-analysed the multiplex PCR reads in MiXCR, keeping a single row per CDR3 protein. This sample yields under 300,000 distinct CDR3 sequences, of which around 34% are seen a single time; under 4.5% belongs to the top ten. This receptor was taken from a female donor with breast cancer. Some clones in this sample may be carry-over from other donors' samples. The sample taken for sequencing was axillary lymph node tissue.

The CDR3 coding sequence is TGTGCCTGGAGTAGTGGGGGGGCGGGGGAGACCCAGTACTTC. It codes for CAWSSGGAGETQYF. J is TRBJ2-5 and V is TRBV30; tentatively, D is TRBD2 (7 bases). The germline gives CDR1 GTSNPN, CDR2 SVGIG (reference sequence). The ends were cut back, 2 bases at V and 5 bases at J, with 15 bases in the middle. The CDR3 contains 14 residues.